The clone carrying this T cell receptor beta chain was counted only a few times. Its target is not known. This sample was taken from a study of response to subunit inactivated influenza vaccine. Via MiXCR, TCRdb re-called the RT-PCR reads, giving one row per CDR3 protein. The table includes roughly 700,000 distinct CDR3 sequences, approximately 13% detected once. Whole-study findings and limits: Each seasonal influenza vaccination, the authors suggested, recruits few new T cells.

The CDR3 has 19 amino acids. Germline V gene lookup returns CDR1 SGHVS and CDR2 FNYEAQ. V dropped 0 bases and J dropped 1; count of bases not matched to a gene: 13. V usage is TRBV7-6 and J usage is TRBJ1-1; 8 bases line up with TRBD1. This clonotype was obtained from a man aged 45-65 years who received an inactivated influenza vaccine. The sample was PBMCs from blood, taken 14 days before vaccination. Here the CDR3 reads CASSLASQTGEYRNTEAFF. For the CDR3, the DNA is TGTGCCAGCAGCTTAGCGTCTCAGACAGGGGAATATAGGAACACTGAAGCTTTCTTT.